The T cell receptor (beta chain) described here comes from a study of regulatory T cells in long-lasting Graves disease. The CDR3 extends over 16 amino acids. In germline, CDR1 is MNHNS, CDR2 SASEGT. iRepertoire HTBI primers and Arm-PCR of CDR3 regions built TCR beta libraries. One entry per CDR3 protein results from TCRdb running MiXCR on the multiplex PCR reads. The repertoire holds a few hundred thousand distinct CDR3 sequences, with 22% as singletons. Stated time point: persistent/refractory GD, antithyroid drugs over 5 years with positive TRAb. PBMCs provided the RNA from which the TCR library was made. Comment on this clonotype: The junction shows a germline mismatch at one end, possibly a read error.

The TCR comes from a female donor with Graves disease. Specimen: peripheral blood mononuclear cells (PBMCs), collected when the disease was refractory, from a patient treated with antithyroid drugs. The chain combines TRBV6-1 with TRBJ1-5; tentative D call: TRBD1 (5 bases). CDR3 loop: CTSREPGIGTNQPQHF. CDR3 bases: TGTACCAGCAGGGAACCCGGGATCGGGACTAATCAGCCCCAGCATTTT.